Following are 19 T cell receptor beta chains from one sample sequenced in a study of post-analysis software for immune sequencing data. The study, taken as a whole, reports: Among roughly 5 TRBV segments more frequent in patients than controls were TRBV5-6, TRBV5-1 and TRBV20-1.

Each TCR beta cDNA library carried unique molecular identifiers. TCRdb itself ran the PCR reads through MiXCR, one entry per CDR3 protein. The sample gives around 440,000 distinct CDR3 sequences, around 40% of which show up once; 9.5% to 13% is in the top ten. Antigens of these TCRs are unknown. Sequencing used blood. The receptors come from a girl under 18 with multiple sclerosis.

The CDR3 nucleotides are TGTGCCAGCAGTTTAAGGAACAGGGTAGACTACGAGCAGTACTTC. This translates into CASSLRNRVDYEQYF. The rearrangement links TRBV28 to TRBJ2-7, with D possibly TRBD1 on 6 matching bases. The CDR3 runs 15 residues. V dropped 2 bases and J dropped 3 bases, with 14 bases sitting between them. Germline lookup yields CDR1 MDHEN and CDR2 SYDVKM. Variable domain in full (rest from reference TRBV28 and TRBJ2-7): DVKVTQSSRYLVKRTGEKVFLECVQDMDHENMFWYRQDPGLGLRLIYFSYDVKMKEKGDIPEGYSVSREKKERFSLILESASTNQTSMYLCASSLRNRVDYEQYFGPGTRLTVT.

The rearrangement links TRBV7-3 to TRBJ2-4; tentative D call: TRBD1 (7 bases). The J call is doubtful: the DNA matches TRBJ2-7 better. Germline CDR1 reads SGHTA; CDR2 reads FQGTGA. This CDR3 region has 16 residues. DNA of the CDR3: TGTGCCAGCAGCCCCCAGGGGGGCAGGGAAACCTACGAGCAGTACTTC. As protein: CASSPQGGRETYEQYF.

The chain employs TRBV4-3 and TRBJ2-5; D may match TRBD1 or TRBD2 (5 bases each). Germline CDR1 LGHNA, CDR2 YSLEER. V lost 1 base to trimming and J lost 0 bases, with 9 bases between them. The CDR3 is made up of 15 amino acids. The CDR3 coding sequence is TGCGCCAGCAGCCAAGCTTGGGACCACCAAGAGACCCAGTACTTC. This sequence encodes CASSQAWDHQETQYF.

This clonotype was recorded a few times. V usage is TRBV7-9 and J usage is TRBJ1-5; D possibly corresponds to TRBD1 (6 bases). The germline V gene encodes CDR1 SEHNR and CDR2 FQNEAQ (reference sequence). This CDR3 is built from 15 residues. V was trimmed by 5 bases and J by 3 bases, leaving 14 bases between them. CDR3 region: CASSPRGGDNQPQHF. The CDR3 DNA sequence: TGTGCCAGCAGCCCTCGTGGGGGCGACAATCAGCCCCAGCATTTT.

This chain uses TRBV28 with TRBJ2-3; TRBD2 agrees at 10 bases. CDR3 length: 16 amino acids. Germline V gene lookup returns CDR1 MDHEN and CDR2 SYDVKM. The J segment lost 4 bases and the V segment lost 7 bases, leaving 11 bases of the junction unmatched. CDR3 in DNA: TGTGCCAGCAACAGTGGAAGCGGGAGGGCCGCAGATACGCAGTATTTT. Translation: CASNSGSGRAADTQYF.

This clonotype was observed a handful of times. As DNA, the CDR3 is TGTGCCAGCAGTACCACCCAGGGTCAGGAGACCCAGTACTTC. This sequence encodes CASSTTQGQETQYF. The gene calls are TRBV12-3 or TRBV12-4 and TRBJ2-5; maybe TRBD1 (5 bases). CDR3 length: 14 residues. The V gene lost 5 bases and the J gene lost 5 bases, with 15 bases spanning the gap.

The chain carries TRBV20-1 and TRBJ2-4; either TRBD1 or TRBD2 may fit D (6 bases each). Gene TRBJ2-7 matches the end of the DNA better, so the J call may be wrong. CDR3 length equals 13 residues. CDR1 and CDR2 from the germline V gene are DFQATT and SNEGSKA (reference sequence). CDR3: CSARDGGPYEQYF. The CDR3 DNA sequence: TGCAGTGCTAGAGATGGGGGGCCCTACGAGCAGTACTTC.

Points on this clonotype: This may come from a read error, since a much larger clone is one base off. V gene TRBV4-1 combines with J gene TRBJ1-5; D is undetermined. The CDR3 is made up of 13 amino acids. Germline assignment: CDR1 MGHRA and CDR2 YSYEKL. CDR3 nucleotide sequence: TGCGCCAACAGCCAAGATAATTTGCAGCCCCAGCATTTT. This codes for CANSQDNLQPQHF.

Remarks on this clonotype: One end of the junction varies from germline; a read error may be responsible. The chain joins TRBV4-1 to TRBJ1-2; no definite D call. Germline CDR1 MGHRA, CDR2 YSYEKL. CDR3 length: 15 residues. The DNA of the CDR3 is TGCGCCAGCAGCCAAGAGGGCACCTCCACCCATGGTTACACCTTC. Amino acid sequence: CASSQEGTSTHGYTF.

Comments on this clonotype: One end of the junction does not line up with germline, which may come from a read error. This chain joins TRBV7-2 and TRBJ2-1; D is ambiguous. This CDR3 is built from 20 residues. Germline loops: CDR1 SGHTA, CDR2 FQGNSA. Here the CDR3 DNA reads TGTGCCAGCAGCTTACTGATGGACGTCGACCGGGTGGCCTCCCACAATGAGCAGTTCTTC. It translates to CASSLLMDVDRVASHNEQFF.

The genes are TRBV27 and TRBJ2-7; tentative D call: TRBD2 (5 bases). Germline CDR1 is MNHEY and CDR2 is SMNVEV (reference sequence). V was trimmed by 4 bases and J by 0 bases, leaving 10 bases between them. This CDR3 comprises 14 residues. CDR3 protein: CASSSDWPSYEQYF. Here the CDR3 DNA reads TGTGCCAGCAGTTCGGACTGGCCCTCCTACGAGCAGTACTTC.

This clonotype was counted a few times. CDR3 sequence (DNA): TGTGCCAGCAGCTTAGGAGTAGAGCAGTTCTTC. Encoded protein: CASSLGVEQFF. This sequence joins TRBV11-2 and TRBJ2-1; D call uncertain. CDR1 and CDR2 (germline): SGHAT, FQNNGV. CDR3 size: 11 residues. V was clipped by 1 base and J by 10 bases, with 5 bases between them.

The J gene is TRBJ2-7, the V gene TRBV20-1, with D unclear. V shed 2 bases and J shed 0 bases, with 14 bases lying between them. The germline gives CDR1 DFQATT, CDR2 SNEGSKA (reference sequence). The CDR3 contains 15 residues. The CDR3 bases are TGCAGTGCTAGACCCAGCCTAAGGAGCTCCTACGAGCAGTACTTC. This sequence encodes CSARPSLRSSYEQYF.

This chain links TRBV7-2 with TRBJ2-1; D is perhaps TRBD1 or TRBD2 (5 bases each). Germline V gene data show CDR1 as SGHTA and CDR2 as FQGNSA. The CDR3 loop spans 17 amino acids. The V and J ends lost 3 bases and 6 bases respectively, with 21 bases between them. The CDR3 sequence: CASSFRGIGVAGNEQFF. The CDR3, as DNA: TGTGCCAGCAGCTTTAGGGGTATCGGGGTAGCCGGCAATGAGCAGTTCTTC.

This clonotype appeared a few times. The rearrangement joins TRBV12-3 or TRBV12-4 to TRBJ2-1; 9 bases are a match to TRBD2. The CDR3 consists of 16 residues. Germline trimming cut 3 bases from V and 6 bases from J; bases unmatched to any gene: 9. The CDR3 coding sequence is TGTGCCAGCAGTTTGTGGAGGGCTAGCGGGATCAATGAGCAGTTCTTC. This gives the protein CASSLWRASGINEQFF.

This clonotype was observed a handful of times. V gene TRBV5-1 combines with J gene TRBJ2-3, with TRBD2 matching 15 bases. The V gene's germline CDR1 is SGHRS and CDR2 YFSETQ. Germline trimming cut 4 bases from V and 5 bases from J; bases unmatched to any gene: 5. The CDR3 contains 16 residues. As DNA, the CDR3 is TGCGCCAGCAGCCAAGGGACTAGCGGGAGGCAAGATACGCAGTATTTT. Protein product: CASSQGTSGRQDTQYF. The whole variable domain, filled in from reference TRBV5-1 and TRBJ2-3, reads KAGVTQTPRYLIKTRGQQVTLSCSPISGHRSVSWYQQTPGQGLQFLFEYFSETQRNKGNFPGRFSGRQFSNSRSEMNVSTLELGDSALYLCASSQGTSGRQDTQYFGPGTRLTVL.

DNA for the CDR3: TGCGCCAGCAGCCAAGTAGCCAGGGGTGGAACAGATACGCAGTATTTT. Translating gives CASSQVARGGTDTQYF. The chain combines TRBV4-1 with TRBJ2-3, with TRBD1 as a possible D gene (6 bases). The CDR3 is 16 amino acids. Between the trimmed V and J ends, which lost 1 base and 3 bases, there was a span of 14 bases. Germline V gene sequence: CDR1 MGHRA, CDR2 YSYEKL.

The rearrangement joins TRBV5-1 to TRBJ2-6; no reliable D call. The CDR3 loop spans 14 amino acids. With 7 bases removed from V and 1 base from J, the gap between germline ends came to 9 bases. CDR1 and CDR2 (germline): SGHRS, YFSETQ. The CDR3 DNA reads as TGCGCCAGCCGTGCTTCTTCTGGGGCCAACGTCCTGACTTTC. Amino acid sequence: CASRASSGANVLTF.

This clonotype was observed a few times. The chain links TRBV10-3 to TRBJ2-7; TRBD1 matches 11 bases. The V segment lost 7 bases and the J segment 3 bases; nucleotides outside the gene matches: 5. The length of the CDR3 is 14 residues. The germline V gene encodes CDR1 ENHRY and CDR2 SYGVKD. The CDR3 sequence: CAITPGQGVYEQYF. In nucleotides, the CDR3 is TGTGCCATCACCCCGGGACAGGGGGTCTACGAGCAGTACTTC.